The T cell receptor (beta chain) described here comes from a study of T cell changes during pregnancy in multiple sclerosis. Generated by immunoSEQ multiplex PCR, the TCRdb table keeps only in-frame clones and is missing some. The table shows 35,000 to 50,000 clones, with roughly 90% occurring only once. CDR1 SGHRS and CDR2 YFSETQ come from the germline V gene. This CDR3 has 15 amino acids. About this clone itself: An end of the junction does not agree with germline; a read error may underlie this.

The receptor's source is a female donor with multiple sclerosis, enrolled in a pregnancy study. Here the sequenced sample was CD4+ T cells from peripheral blood mononuclear cells, taken in the second trimester of pregnancy. The chain carries TRBV5-1 and TRBJ2-3; TRBD2 agrees at 7 bases. The CDR3 reads CASSLETSALGRVAF. The CDR3 DNA reads as TGCGCCAGCAGCTTGGAAACTAGCGCCCTAGGGAGAGTGGCGTTT.